This T cell receptor beta chain was observed in a study of shared clonotypes between healthy human individuals. General study findings and limits: Sequencing depth was a factor that was expected to affect clonotype sharing among donors.

V lost 1 base and J 3 bases, leaving 10 bases between the germline ends. Germline CDR1 and CDR2: SGHTA and FQGNSA. The CDR3 runs 14 residues. Naive CD8 cells comprised CD45RO-negative, CCR7-positively selected cells, excluding terminally differentiated effector memory CD45RA+ cells. Study donors comprised healthy, HIV-negative adults devoid of recent acute infection or vaccination. The input for sorted-subset replicate PCRs was approximately 200 ng DNA, 25,000 to 30,000 T cell genomes. Per the original methods: Junction-only sequences without quality scores were provided by ImmunoSEQ, so filtering was different. TCRdb's table, derived via immunoSEQ multiplex PCR, lists solely in-frame clones and lacks some. D and trimming were read from the DNA, whereas the V and J calls and clone size are those reported in that table. Among around 2,000,000 clones, approximately 94% were seen once, and the ten largest hold roughly 1%.

About this clone itself: Its antigen is currently unknown.

This clonotype originated in a man aged 18 to 30 in good health. V is TRBV7-2 and J is TRBJ2-7; D not resolved. Sequenced material: naive CD8+ T cells sorted from blood. The CDR3 is CASSLEGKNYEQYF. Here the CDR3 DNA reads TGTGCCAGCAGCTTAGAGGGCAAGAACTACGAGCAGTACTTC. Together with reference TRBV7-2 and TRBJ2-7, the CDR3 gives the full variable domain: GAGVSQSPSNKVTEKGKDVELRCDPISGHTALYWYRQSLGQGLEFLIYFQGNSAPDKSGLPSDRFSAERTGGSVSTLTIQRTQQEDSAVYLCASSLEGKNYEQYFGPGTRLTVT.